One sample yielded the 32 T cell receptor beta chains listed below, sequenced in a study of T cells after yellow fever vaccination. TCRdb processed the 5' RACE reads anew with MiXCR; each CDR3 protein has one entry. Of 100,000 to 150,000 distinct CDR3 sequences in the sample, 8% to 10% were seen once. The source material was CD8+ T cells sorted from PBMCs, sampled on the day of the yellow fever booster vaccination. The source of these receptors is a man younger than 35 who received the YFV17D yellow fever vaccine.

This clonotype has more than one count but fewer than ten. V gene TRBV11-2 combines with J gene TRBJ2-2, with TRBD2 identical over 7 bases. CDR1 is SGHAT and CDR2 is FQNNGV in the germline V gene. The CDR3 covers 19 residues. V lost 1 base to trimming and J lost 0 bases; unmatched junction nucleotides: 11. The CDR3 here is CASSLVRGLAEANTGELFF. CDR3 DNA sequence: TGTGCCAGCAGCTTAGTAAGGGGTCTAGCGGAGGCGAACACCGGGGAGCTGTTTTTT.

The chain employs TRBV12-3 or TRBV12-4 and TRBJ2-2; 7 nucleotides line up with TRBD1. The CDR3 has 15 residues. V was pared by 5 bases and J by 3 bases, with 6 bases of the junction left unmatched. The CDR3 loop is CASSIPTGDTGELFF. The CDR3 nucleotides read TGTGCCAGCAGTATACCCACAGGGGACACCGGGGAGCTGTTTTTT.

This clonotype appeared many times. The chain carries TRBV20-1 and TRBJ2-1; no clear D gene. This CDR3 region has 11 residues. Germline CDR1 DFQATT, CDR2 SNEGSKA (reference sequence). With 6 bases removed from V and 6 bases from J, the gap between germline ends came to 9 bases. CDR3 DNA sequence: TGCAGTGCCGGGTGGGCCAATGAGCAGTTCTTC. As protein: CSAGWANEQFF.

The table lists this clonotype with a few counts. The V call is TRBV7-9, the J call TRBJ1-2; D not certain. The CDR3 loop spans 12 amino acids. V was clipped by 4 bases and J by 2 bases, with 5 bases between them. Germline CDR1 reads SEHNR; CDR2 reads FQNEAQ (reference sequence). Written as DNA, the CDR3 is TGTGCCAGCAGCTCCGTGAACTATGGCTACACCTTC. Protein sequence: CASSSVNYGYTF.

The chain carries TRBV6-4 and TRBJ2-7; TRBD2 agrees at 7 bases. Germline CDR1 MRHNA, CDR2 SNTAGT. V lost 9 bases, J lost 3 bases, and 14 bases stayed unmatched. The CDR3 contains 15 residues. This CDR3 reads CASKRDRGEIYEQYF. Written as DNA, the CDR3 is TGTGCCAGTAAGAGGGATCGGGGGGAGATCTACGAGCAGTACTTC.

The rearrangement links TRBV6-6 to TRBJ2-5; 8 positions match TRBD2. This CDR3 is built from 16 residues. Germline CDR1 and CDR2: MNHNY and SVGAGI (reference sequence). V lost 5 bases and J lost 0; bases outside the gene matches: 8. The CDR3 bases are TGTGCCAGCAGTAGGACTTCTAGCGGGTACCAAGAGACCCAGTACTTC. It yields the protein CASSRTSSGYQETQYF.

This clonotype was detected only a few times. This CDR3 reads CASSLTGGTEAFF. The DNA for the CDR3 is TGTGCCAGCAGCTTGACAGGGGGCACTGAAGCTTTCTTT. The rearrangement joins TRBV7-6 to TRBJ1-1, with 9 bases lining up with TRBD1. Trimming removed 3 bases from V and 4 bases from J; junction bases left unmatched: 0. The CDR3 runs to 13 residues. Germline-derived CDR1 and CDR2 are SGHVS and FNYEAQ.

The V and J genes are TRBV5-6 and TRBJ2-7; D perhaps matches TRBD1 (5 bases). The CDR3 contains 17 residues. The germline V and J ends were trimmed by 1 base and 4 bases, with 21 bases remaining between them. Germline CDR1 is SGHDT and CDR2 is YYEEEE. As DNA, the CDR3 is TGTGCCAGCAGCTTGACAGGTTCCATGTCCAATCTTTACGAGCAGTACGTC. It codes for CASSLTGSMSNLYEQYV.

The chain combines TRBV4-3 with TRBJ2-3; TRBD2 agrees at 11 bases. V dropped 5 bases and J dropped 2; count of bases not matched to a gene: 9. CDR3 length: 17 amino acids. The V gene's germline CDR1 is LGHNA and CDR2 YSLEER. CDR3 sequence reads: CASSSSGGWSITDTQYF. The DNA of the CDR3 is TGCGCCAGCAGCTCTAGCGGGGGGTGGTCAATCACAGATACGCAGTATTTT.

In DNA, the CDR3 is TGCGCCAGCAGCCAAAGCTGGGACAATGAAAAACTGTTTTTT. It is translated as CASSQSWDNEKLFF. The V and J genes are TRBV4-3 and TRBJ1-4, with a tentative D call TRBD1 (5 bases). This CDR3 has 14 residues. Looked up from germline, CDR1 is LGHNA and CDR2 is YSLEER. V lost 2 bases and J lost 5, with 9 bases in between.

This clonotype was recorded a few times. V usage is TRBV10-3 and J usage is TRBJ1-6, with unresolved D. The CDR3 length is 14 residues. The V end was cut by 11 bases, the J end by 0 bases, with 11 bases between. Germline V gene data show CDR1 as ENHRY and CDR2 as SYGVKD. The CDR3 loop is CAALGSSYNSPLHF. For the CDR3, the DNA is TGTGCCGCCCTCGGTAGCTCCTATAATTCACCCCTCCACTTT.

The chain links TRBV6-6 to TRBJ2-5, with no clear D. CDR1 and CDR2 (germline): MNHNY, SVGAGI (reference sequence). The CDR3 runs to 15 residues. Deletions cut 0 bases from V and 5 bases from J, with 13 bases between. Here the CDR3 DNA reads TGTGCCAGCAGTTACTCGTTCGCACCCCAGGAGACCCAGTACTTC. Translation: CASSYSFAPQETQYF.

This clonotype turned up a few times. The rearrangement links TRBV4-3 to TRBJ2-5; 8 bases are a match to TRBD1. From germline, CDR1 is LGHNA and CDR2 YSLEER. With 1 base clipped from V and 4 bases from J, the junction kept 14 bases outside the gene matches. There are 18 residues in the CDR3. The CDR3 bases are TGCGCCAGCAGCCAAGGCCCAGCCCGGACAGGGAGCGGAGAGACCCAGTACTTC. It codes for CASSQGPARTGSGETQYF.

Ten or more counts support this clonotype. This chain uses TRBV29-1 with TRBJ2-5, with D unresolved. This CDR3 region has 13 residues. V was trimmed by 4 bases and J by 0 bases, leaving 9 bases between them. The germline V gene has CDR1 SQVTM and CDR2 ANQGSEA. CDR3 in amino acids: CSVVVQDQETQYF. In DNA, the CDR3 is TGCAGCGTTGTGGTCCAGGACCAAGAGACCCAGTACTTC.

This clonotype has a handful of counts. The genes are TRBV30 and TRBJ2-3; D tentatively reads TRBD1 or TRBD2 (6 bases each). CDR1 and CDR2 (germline): GTSNPN, SVGIG (reference sequence). The CDR3 is 15 residues long. The V end was cut by 0 bases, the J end by 1 base, with 11 bases between. CDR3 protein: CAWSVGGSGTDTQYF. CDR3 coding DNA: TGTGCCTGGAGTGTGGGGGGCTCGGGCACAGATACGCAGTATTTT.

The V gene is TRBV6-2 or TRBV6-3, the J gene TRBJ1-1; D gene ambiguous. Germline V lookup: CDR1 MNHEY, CDR2 SVGEGT. The V gene lost 6 bases and the J gene lost 12 bases, with 29 bases spanning the gap. This CDR3 has 16 amino acids. This chain's CDR3 is CASRRPREDTVRLTFF. The CDR3 DNA reads TGTGCCAGCAGGCGTCCTCGGGAAGACACAGTCAGGCTAACTTTCTTT.

This clonotype was detected a few times. The J gene is TRBJ2-3, the V gene TRBV9; TRBD2 matches 10 bases. Trimming cost V 3 bases and J 3 bases; bases outside gene matches: 16. This CDR3 spans 19 amino acids. The germline gives CDR1 SGDLS, CDR2 YYNGEE. The CDR3, as DNA: TGTGCCAGCAGCGACAACCTAGCGGGGGACGCCGAAGGGACAGATACGCAGTATTTT. Translation gives CASSDNLAGDAEGTDTQYF.

The chain combines TRBV25-1 with TRBJ1-1, with no clear D. The CDR3 loop spans 13 amino acids. The V gene lost 6 bases and the J gene lost 1 base, with 9 bases spanning the gap. Per germline, CDR1 MGHDK and CDR2 SYGVNS. The CDR3 DNA reads as TGTGCCAGCAGGTCATCAGGGAACACTGAAGCTTTCTTT. It codes for CASRSSGNTEAFF.

This clonotype has a handful of counts. This chain uses TRBV4-3 with TRBJ2-1, with D uncertain. Trimming removed 4 bases at V and 0 bases at J, with 10 bases between. CDR1 LGHNA and CDR2 YSLEER come from the germline V gene. CDR3 length: 15 amino acids. The CDR3 loop reads CASSLRPDSYNEQFF. CDR3 coding DNA: TGCGCCAGCAGCCTTAGACCTGACTCCTACAATGAGCAGTTCTTC.

This clonotype was seen more than once but under ten times. This chain connects TRBV4-1 to TRBJ1-1; 7 bases agree with TRBD1. Germline CDR1 is MGHRA and CDR2 is YSYEKL. The CDR3 totals 14 residues. The ends lost 5 bases at V and 1 base at J; junction bases unmatched: 4. The CDR3 region is CASSFRQGNTEAFF. CDR3 coding DNA: TGCGCCAGCAGCTTTCGACAGGGGAACACTGAAGCTTTCTTT.

The chain links TRBV27 to TRBJ2-1; perhaps D is TRBD1 or TRBD2 (6 bases each). Trimming removed 3 bases at V and 2 bases at J, with 11 bases between. CDR3 length: 15 residues. Germline values: CDR1 MNHEY, CDR2 SMNVEV (reference sequence). The CDR3, as DNA: TGTGCCAGCAGTTTCTGGGGGGCCCCCTACAATGAGCAGTTCTTC. Translation gives CASSFWGAPYNEQFF.

This clonotype was counted ten times or more. The rearrangement links TRBV29-1 to TRBJ1-1; D not certain. CDR1 and CDR2 (germline): SQVTM, ANQGSEA. Trimming pared 7 bases from V and 1 base from J, leaving 10 bases between. The length of the CDR3 is 12 residues. The CDR3 nucleotides read TGCAGCGCCTACGCCCAGAACACTGAAGCTTTCTTT. This gives the protein CSAYAQNTEAFF. Supplemented by reference TRBV29-1 and TRBJ1-1, the full variable domain reads SAVISQKPSRDICQRGTSLTIQCQVDSQVTMMFWYRQQPGQSLTLIATANQGSEATYESGFVIDKFPISRPNLTFSTLTVSNMSPEDSSIYLCSAYAQNTEAFFGQGTRLTVV.

The chain has TRBV5-6 and TRBJ1-1; D might be TRBD1 (5 bases). CDR1 and CDR2 (germline): SGHDT, YYEEEE. CDR3 size: 14 residues. Between the trimmed V and J ends, which lost 5 bases and 4 bases, there was a span of 15 bases. The CDR3 nucleotides are TGTGCCAGCAGTAGTGAAGGGGTCGGCACTGAAGCTTTCTTT. This encodes CASSSEGVGTEAFF. The whole variable domain, remainder taken from reference TRBV5-6 and TRBJ1-1, is DAGVTQSPTHLIKTRGQQVTLRCSPKSGHDTVSWYQQALGQGPQFIFQYYEEEERQRGNFPDRFSGHQFPNYSSELNVNALLLGDSALYLCASSSEGVGTEAFFGQGTRLTVV.

Only a few counts were recorded for this clonotype. The rearrangement links TRBV20-1 to TRBJ2-1, with 8 bases lining up with TRBD1. The CDR3 loop spans 13 amino acids. Germline V gene data show CDR1 as DFQATT and CDR2 as SNEGSKA (reference sequence). J was trimmed by 5 bases and V by 8 bases; bases with no gene match: 8. The CDR3 sequence: CSPDRGPHNEQFF. CDR3 sequence (DNA): TGCAGTCCCGACAGGGGACCCCACAATGAGCAGTTCTTC.

V and J are TRBV28 and TRBJ2-5; weak D call: TRBD1 (6 bases). The CDR3 loop spans 16 amino acids. V was pared by 3 bases and J by 1 base, with 15 bases between. Germline V gene data show CDR1 as MDHEN and CDR2 as SYDVKM. This CDR3 reads CASSFPPQGPQETQYF. The CDR3 nucleotides are TGTGCCAGCAGTTTTCCCCCACAGGGCCCCCAAGAGACCCAGTACTTC.

This clonotype was found a few times. The chain links TRBV11-2 to TRBJ2-1; D unclear. Trimming removed 2 bases from V and 12 bases from J, with 14 bases in between. The CDR3 has 13 amino acids. CDR1 SGHAT and CDR2 FQNNGV come from the germline V gene. This CDR3 reads CASSLSASDAQFF. The DNA for the CDR3 is TGTGCCAGCAGCTTAAGTGCCTCCGACGCGCAGTTCTTC.

This clonotype was observed a handful of times. The rearrangement joins TRBV5-4 to TRBJ2-3; 11 nucleotides match TRBD2. CDR1 is SGHNT, CDR2 YYREEE, per germline (reference sequence). After removal of 4 bases from V and 4 bases from J, the junction contained 8 bases not matched to a gene. The CDR3 totals 16 residues. The CDR3: CASSPIAGGPPDTQYF. The CDR3 DNA sequence: TGTGCCAGCAGCCCCATAGCGGGGGGGCCCCCAGATACGCAGTATTTT.

This clonotype was recorded a few times. This chain uses TRBV10-2 with TRBJ2-7; unclear D gene. V was trimmed by 0 bases and J by 0 bases, leaving 9 bases between them. The germline V gene has CDR1 WSHSY and CDR2 SAAADI. The CDR3 spans 15 residues. The CDR3 spells CASSESGTASYEQYF. CDR3 bases: TGCGCCAGCAGTGAGTCCGGAACGGCCTCCTACGAGCAGTACTTC.

The chain recombines TRBV20-1 with TRBJ1-2; D unclear. Germline assignment: CDR1 DFQATT and CDR2 SNEGSKA (reference sequence). CDR3 length: 13 residues. Trimming shortened V by 0 bases and J by 5 bases, and 10 bases separated the two germline ends. CDR3 loop: CSARDLGQYGYTF. Here the CDR3 DNA reads TGCAGTGCTAGAGATCTTGGCCAGTATGGCTACACCTTC.

This clonotype was recorded many times. The chain is built from TRBV20-1 and TRBJ1-2; TRBD1 is a possible D gene (6 bases). The CDR3 extends over 13 amino acids. Trimming removed 0 bases from V and 8 bases from J, with 13 bases in between. Germline loops: CDR1 DFQATT, CDR2 SNEGSKA (reference sequence). CDR3 sequence reads: CSARDVTGWGYTF. The DNA for the CDR3 is TGCAGTGCTAGAGATGTTACAGGGTGGGGCTACACCTTC.

The genes are TRBV3-1 and TRBJ2-3; perhaps TRBD2 as D (5 bases). CDR1 is LGHDT, CDR2 YNNKEL, per germline (reference sequence). The CDR3 is 14 amino acids. The V end lost 2 bases, the J end lost 4 bases, and 10 bases lay between the germline ends. The CDR3 bases are TGTGCCAGCAGCCAACTAGCCCTCGCAGATACGCAGTATTTT. This encodes CASSQLALADTQYF.

This clonotype was found a few times. Relative to the germline gene, one junction end is altered; a read error may explain this. The chain has TRBV7-7 and TRBJ2-3; the D gene is possibly TRBD2 (5 bases). Per the germline V gene, CDR1 is SSHAT and CDR2 is FNYEAQ (reference sequence). The CDR3 runs 15 residues. The CDR3 nucleotides read TGTGCTAGCAGCTTAGCGATCGGACTTACAGATACGCAGTATTTT. This translates into CASSLAIGLTDTQYF.